This T cell receptor (beta chain) appears in the sequencing data of a study of T cells expressing NK-cell markers. Study-wide context: Repertoires of TCR beta were obtained from T cells sorted as CD3+CD56+NKG2C+, CD3+CD56+NKG2C- and CD3+CD56-NKG2C+. Study-wide results and limits: What remained unclear was the HCMV specificity of expanded NKG2C+ T cell clones. The CD3+CD56-NKG2C+ fraction was also led by these clonotypes in a handful of donors.

5'RACE template switching with UMIs produced the TCR beta cDNA. TCRdb re-called the 5' RACE reads; every CDR3 protein appears as one record, without DNA. The listing records approximately 150,000 distinct CDR3 sequences. The CDR3 is made up of 15 amino acids. About this clonotype itself: Its antigen is still unknown.

Sequenced: blood T cells: a sorted CD56 or NKG2C T cell subset, CD4+ or CD8+ T cells, or bulk PBMC T cells (not recorded which). The receptor was isolated from a woman aged 18 to 75 in good health. The chain combines TRBV12-3 or TRBV12-4 with TRBJ1-5; without DNA, the TCRdb call of TRBD1 cannot be checked. This chain's CDR3 is CASSLGQTSNQPQHF.